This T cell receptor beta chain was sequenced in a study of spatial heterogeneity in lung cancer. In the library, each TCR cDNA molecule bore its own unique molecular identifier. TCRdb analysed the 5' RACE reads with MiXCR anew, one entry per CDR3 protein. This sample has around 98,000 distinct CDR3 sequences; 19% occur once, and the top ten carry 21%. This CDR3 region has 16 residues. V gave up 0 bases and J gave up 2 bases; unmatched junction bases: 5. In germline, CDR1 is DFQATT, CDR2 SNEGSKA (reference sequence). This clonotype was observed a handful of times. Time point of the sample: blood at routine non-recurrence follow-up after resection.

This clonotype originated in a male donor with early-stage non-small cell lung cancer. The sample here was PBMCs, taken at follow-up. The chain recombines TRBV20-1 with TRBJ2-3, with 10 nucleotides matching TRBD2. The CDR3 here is CSARDPLAGATDTQYF. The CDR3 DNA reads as TGCAGTGCTAGAGATCCGCTAGCGGGAGCCACAGATACGCAGTATTTT.